This note documents a single TCR beta chain sequence. The antigen is unknown. Between the trimmed V and J ends, which lost 4 bases and 5 bases, there was a span of 15 bases. CDR3 size: 14 residues. Germline-derived CDR1 and CDR2 are SGHNT and YYREEE (reference sequence). This entry belongs to a study of a mutant IDH1 vaccine in newly diagnosed glioma. This sample's time point: week 23, last vaccination. Doses consisted of 300 ug of mutant IDH1 20-mer peptide each, paired with topical imiquimod. The method was immunoSEQ multiplex PCR; TCRdb's version includes in-frame clones alone and lacks a portion of them. The table shows 58,000 or so clones, with over 70% occurring only once.

This chain uses TRBV5-4 with TRBJ1-2; maybe TRBD1 (5 bases). The sample in question was PBMCs, obtained from a glioma patient whose treatment included an IDH1 peptide vaccine. This TCR was recovered from a man aged 35-49 years with glioma. The CDR3 nucleotides read TGTGCCAGCAGCCCCCCCGACAGAAAGTATGGCTACACCTTC. Its translation: CASSPPDRKYGYTF.